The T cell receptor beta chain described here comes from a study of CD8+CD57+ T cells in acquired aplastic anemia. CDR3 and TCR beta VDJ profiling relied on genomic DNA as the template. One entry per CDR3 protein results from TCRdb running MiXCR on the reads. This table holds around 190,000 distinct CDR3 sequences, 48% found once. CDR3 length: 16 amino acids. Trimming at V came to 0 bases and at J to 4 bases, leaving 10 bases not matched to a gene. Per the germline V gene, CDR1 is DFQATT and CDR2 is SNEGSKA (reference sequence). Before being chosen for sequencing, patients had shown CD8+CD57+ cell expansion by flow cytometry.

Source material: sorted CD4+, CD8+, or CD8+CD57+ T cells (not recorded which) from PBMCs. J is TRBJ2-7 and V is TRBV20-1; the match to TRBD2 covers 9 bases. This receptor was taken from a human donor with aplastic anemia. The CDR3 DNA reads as TGCAGTGCTAGAGATTTGGCGGGGGGGCCCTTTTACGAGCAGTACTTC. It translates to CSARDLAGGPFYEQYF.